These 5 T cell receptor beta chains were sequenced from one sample in a study of shared clonotypes between healthy human individuals. Libraries were prepared by immunoSEQ multiplex PCR; TCRdb keeps only in-frame clonotypes and omits some of them. The table shows approximately 350,000 clones, with 96% occurring only once. Sequencing was carried out using memory CD8+ T cells sorted from blood. Subset defined: CD45RO+ cells pooled with CCR7-negative TemRA cells. The receptors here all came from a man aged 30 to 45 in good health.

The chain employs TRBV12-5 and TRBJ2-4; tentatively, D is TRBD2 (5 bases). V was shortened by 5 bases and J by 0 bases, with 23 bases between the two germline ends. This CDR3 has 19 amino acids. Germline V gives CDR1 LGHNT, CDR2 FRNRAP. CDR3 residues: CASGPLEGYYSLAKNIQYF. The CDR3 DNA reads as TGTGCTAGTGGTCCCCTTGAGGGATACTATTCCTTAGCCAAAAACATTCAGTACTTC. Based on the CDR3 plus reference TRBV12-5 and TRBJ2-4, the full variable domain is DARVTQTPRHKVTEMGQEVTMRCQPILGHNTVFWYRQTMMQGLELLAYFRNRAPLDDSGMPKDRFSAEMPDATLATLKIQPSEPRDSAVYFCASGPLEGYYSLAKNIQYFGAGTRLSVL.

This sequence joins TRBV28 and TRBJ1-2; a weak D match, TRBD1 (5 bases). Germline V gene sequence: CDR1 MDHEN, CDR2 SYDVKM. The CDR3 runs 12 residues. V was cut by 6 bases and J by 2 bases, with 7 bases left in between. CDR3 region: CASRGGNYGYTF. DNA for the CDR3: TGTGCCAGCAGGGGGGGAAACTATGGCTACACCTTC.

The genes are TRBV9 and TRBJ1-3, with TRBD1 identical over 10 bases. The CDR3 consists of 15 residues. CDR1 and CDR2 (germline): SGDLS, YYNGEE. V shed 4 bases, J shed 4 bases, and the junction held 5 bases outside the gene matches. CDR3 in DNA: TGTGCCAGCAGCTTAGGGACAGGGGAGGGAAACACCATATATTTT. Its protein is CASSLGTGEGNTIYF.

The V call is TRBV6-1, the J call TRBJ2-5; possibly TRBD2 for D (6 bases). The germline V gene encodes CDR1 MNHNS and CDR2 SASEGT. Trimming cost V 5 bases and J 5 bases, with 12 bases left between them. The CDR3 is 13 residues long. The CDR3 nucleotides are TGTGCCAGCAGTTGGGGTGGGGGGGAGACCCAGTACTTC. This sequence encodes CASSWGGGETQYF.

The chain employs TRBV5-1 and TRBJ1-2; 10 bases map to TRBD1. This CDR3 is 16 amino acids long. With 1 base clipped from V and 7 bases from J, the junction kept 10 bases outside the gene matches. Germline-derived CDR1 and CDR2 are SGHRS and YFSETQ. The CDR3 DNA follows: TGCGCCAGCAGCTTGTTGCGGGGACAGGGGATGGGTGGCTACACCTTC. It translates to CASSLLRGQGMGGYTF.